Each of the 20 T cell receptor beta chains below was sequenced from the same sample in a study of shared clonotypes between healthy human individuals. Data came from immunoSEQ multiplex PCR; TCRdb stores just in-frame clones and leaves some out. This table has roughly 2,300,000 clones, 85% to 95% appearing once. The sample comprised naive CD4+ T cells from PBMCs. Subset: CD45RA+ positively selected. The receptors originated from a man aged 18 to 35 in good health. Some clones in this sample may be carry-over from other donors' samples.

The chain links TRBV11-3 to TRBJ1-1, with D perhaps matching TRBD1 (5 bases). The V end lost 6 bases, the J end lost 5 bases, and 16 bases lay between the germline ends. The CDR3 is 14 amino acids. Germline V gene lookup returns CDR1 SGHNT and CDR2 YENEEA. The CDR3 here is CASRGQKWGTEAFF. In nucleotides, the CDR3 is TGTGCCAGCAGGGGCCAGAAGTGGGGGACTGAAGCTTTCTTT. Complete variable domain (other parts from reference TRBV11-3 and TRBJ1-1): EAGVVQSPRYKIIEKKQPVAFWCNPISGHNTLYWYLQNLGQGPELLIRYENEEAVDDSQLPKDRFSAERLKGVDSTLKIQPAELGDSAVYLCASRGQKWGTEAFFGQGTRLTVV.

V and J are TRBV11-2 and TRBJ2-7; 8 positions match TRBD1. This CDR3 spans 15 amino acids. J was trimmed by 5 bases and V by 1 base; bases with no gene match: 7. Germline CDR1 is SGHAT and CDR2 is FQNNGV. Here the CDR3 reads CASSLVWQGADEQYF. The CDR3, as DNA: TGTGCCAGCAGCTTAGTTTGGCAGGGGGCGGACGAGCAGTACTTC.

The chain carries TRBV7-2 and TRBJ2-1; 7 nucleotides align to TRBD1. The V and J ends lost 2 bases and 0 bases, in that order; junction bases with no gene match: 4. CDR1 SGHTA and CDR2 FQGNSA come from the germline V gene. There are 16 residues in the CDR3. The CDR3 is CASSLFRDSSYNEQFF. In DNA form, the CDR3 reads TGTGCCAGCAGCTTATTCCGGGACAGCTCCTACAATGAGCAGTTCTTC.

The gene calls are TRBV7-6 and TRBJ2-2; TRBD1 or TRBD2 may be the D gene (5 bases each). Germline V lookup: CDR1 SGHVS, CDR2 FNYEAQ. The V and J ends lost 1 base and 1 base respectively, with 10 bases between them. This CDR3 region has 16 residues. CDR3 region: CASSLVATVNTGELFF. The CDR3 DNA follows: TGTGCCAGCAGCTTAGTAGCGACAGTGAACACCGGGGAGCTGTTTTTT.

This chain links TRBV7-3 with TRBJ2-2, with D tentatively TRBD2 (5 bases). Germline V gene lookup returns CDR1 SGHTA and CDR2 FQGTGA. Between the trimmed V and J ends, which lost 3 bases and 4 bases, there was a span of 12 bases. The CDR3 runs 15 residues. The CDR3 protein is CASSFTTSSTGELFF. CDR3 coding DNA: TGTGCCAGCAGCTTCACTACTAGTTCCACCGGGGAGCTGTTTTTT.

CDR3 sequence: CASKGFHYNEQFF. For the CDR3, the DNA is TGTGCCAGTAAGGGGTTCCACTACAATGAGCAGTTCTTC. V and J are TRBV19 and TRBJ2-1, with TRBD1 as a possible D gene (5 bases). Germline V lookup: CDR1 LNHDA, CDR2 SQIVND (reference sequence). The CDR3 consists of 13 residues. Trimming shortened V by 7 bases and J by 3 bases, and 10 bases separated the two germline ends. Together with reference TRBV19 and TRBJ2-1, the CDR3 gives the full variable domain: DGGITQSPKYLFRKEGQNVTLSCEQNLNHDAMYWYRQDPGQGLRLIYYSQIVNDFQKGDIAEGYSVSREKKESFPLTVTSAQKNPTAFYLCASKGFHYNEQFFGPGTRLTVL.

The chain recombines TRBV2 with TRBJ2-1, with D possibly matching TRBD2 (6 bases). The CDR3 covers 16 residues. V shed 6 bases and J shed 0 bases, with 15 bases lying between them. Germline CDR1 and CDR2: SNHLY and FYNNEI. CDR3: CASRKRDWISYNEQFF. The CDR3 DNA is TGTGCCAGCAGGAAACGGGACTGGATCTCCTACAATGAGCAGTTCTTC. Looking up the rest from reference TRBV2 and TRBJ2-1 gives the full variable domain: EPEVTQTPSHQVTQMGQEVILRCVPISNHLYFYWYRQILGQKVEFLVSFYNNEISEKSEIFDDQFSVERPDGSNFTLKIRSTKLEDSAMYFCASRKRDWISYNEQFFGPGTRLTVL.

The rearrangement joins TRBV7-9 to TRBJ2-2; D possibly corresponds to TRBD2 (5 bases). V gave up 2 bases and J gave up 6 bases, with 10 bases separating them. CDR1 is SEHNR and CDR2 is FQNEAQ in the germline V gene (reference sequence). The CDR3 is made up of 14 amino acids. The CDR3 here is CASSLRGGPGELFF. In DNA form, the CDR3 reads TGTGCCAGCAGCTTACGGGGTGGGCCCGGGGAGCTGTTTTTT.

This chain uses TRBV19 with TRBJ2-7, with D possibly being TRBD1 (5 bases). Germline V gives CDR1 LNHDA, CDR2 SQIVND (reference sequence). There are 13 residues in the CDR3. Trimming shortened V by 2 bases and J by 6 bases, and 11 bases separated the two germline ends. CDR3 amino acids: CASSIFQGSEQYF. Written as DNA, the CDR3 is TGTGCCAGTAGTATATTCCAGGGCTCCGAGCAGTACTTC.

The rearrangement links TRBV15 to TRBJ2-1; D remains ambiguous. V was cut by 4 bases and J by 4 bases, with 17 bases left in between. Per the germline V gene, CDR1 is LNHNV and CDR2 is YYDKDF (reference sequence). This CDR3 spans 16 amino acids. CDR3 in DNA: TGTGCCACCAGCACGAGAGCAAGTAACGGATACAATGAGCAGTTCTTC. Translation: CATSTRASNGYNEQFF.

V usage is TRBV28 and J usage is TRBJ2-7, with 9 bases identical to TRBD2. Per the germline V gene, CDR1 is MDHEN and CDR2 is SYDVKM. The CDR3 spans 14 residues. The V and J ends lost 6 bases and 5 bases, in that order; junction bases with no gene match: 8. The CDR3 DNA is TGTGCCAGCAGATCAGCGGGAGGATCGAACGAGCAGTACTTC. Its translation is CASRSAGGSNEQYF.

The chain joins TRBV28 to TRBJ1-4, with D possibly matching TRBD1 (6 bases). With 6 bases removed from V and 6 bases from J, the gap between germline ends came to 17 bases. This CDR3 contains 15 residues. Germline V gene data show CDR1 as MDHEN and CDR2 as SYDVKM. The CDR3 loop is CASRGAVVYHEKLFF. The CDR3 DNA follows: TGTGCCAGCAGGGGGGCCGTCGTCTATCATGAAAAACTGTTTTTT.

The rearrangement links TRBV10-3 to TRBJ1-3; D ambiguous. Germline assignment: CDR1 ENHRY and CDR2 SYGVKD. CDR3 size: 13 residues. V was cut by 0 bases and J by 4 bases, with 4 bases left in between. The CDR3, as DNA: TGTGCCATCAGTGAGTCGAAGGGAAACACCATATATTTT. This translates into CAISESKGNTIYF.

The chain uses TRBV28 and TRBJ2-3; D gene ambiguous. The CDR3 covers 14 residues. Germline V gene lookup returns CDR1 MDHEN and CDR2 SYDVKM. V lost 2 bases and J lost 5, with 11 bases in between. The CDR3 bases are TGTGCCAGCAGTTTACCTGTGGTCGTAGATACGCAGTATTTT. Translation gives CASSLPVVVDTQYF.

This CDR3 reads CASSPPGVRTEAFF. The CDR3 bases are TGTGCCAGCAGTCCGCCAGGGGTGAGAACTGAAGCTTTCTTT. The J gene is TRBJ1-1, the V gene TRBV28, with TRBD1 as a possible D gene (6 bases). Germline lookup yields CDR1 MDHEN and CDR2 SYDVKM. V was pared by 5 bases and J by 5 bases, with 15 bases between. This CDR3 contains 14 residues.

The CDR3 is CATSTAAWTSAYNEQFF. The CDR3 DNA sequence: TGTGCCACCAGCACCGCGGCCTGGACTAGCGCCTACAATGAGCAGTTCTTC. The rearrangement joins TRBV15 to TRBJ2-1; 9 nucleotides line up with TRBD2. CDR1 and CDR2 from the germline V gene are LNHNV and YYDKDF (reference sequence). There are 17 residues in the CDR3. The V segment lost 4 bases and the J segment 2 bases; nucleotides outside the gene matches: 9. The full variable domain, its missing parts supplied by reference TRBV15 and TRBJ2-1, is DAMVIQNPRYQVTQFGKPVTLSCSQTLNHNVMYWYQQKSSQAPKLLFHYYDKDFNNEADTPDNFQSRRPNTSFCFLDIRSPGLGDTAMYLCATSTAAWTSAYNEQFFGPGTRLTVL.

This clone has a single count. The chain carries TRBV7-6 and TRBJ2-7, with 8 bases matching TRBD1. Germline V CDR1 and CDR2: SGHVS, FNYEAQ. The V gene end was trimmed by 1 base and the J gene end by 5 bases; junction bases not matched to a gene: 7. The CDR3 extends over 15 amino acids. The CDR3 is CASSLVGRGHDEQYF. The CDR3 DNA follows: TGTGCCAGCAGCTTAGTTGGCAGGGGGCACGACGAGCAGTACTTC.

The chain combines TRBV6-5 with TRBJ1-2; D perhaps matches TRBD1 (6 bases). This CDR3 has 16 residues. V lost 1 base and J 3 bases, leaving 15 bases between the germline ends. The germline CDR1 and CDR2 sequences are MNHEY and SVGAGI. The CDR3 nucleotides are TGTGCCAGCAGTTACTGGGCCGGGACACCGGACTATGGCTACACCTTC. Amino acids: CASSYWAGTPDYGYTF.

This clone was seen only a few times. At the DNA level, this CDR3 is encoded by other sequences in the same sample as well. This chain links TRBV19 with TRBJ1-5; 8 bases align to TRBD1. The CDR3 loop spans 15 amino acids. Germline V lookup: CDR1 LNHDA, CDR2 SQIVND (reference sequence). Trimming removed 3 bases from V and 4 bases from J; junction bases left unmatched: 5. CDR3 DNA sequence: TGTGCCAGTAGTATCCGGACAGGGTCTAATCAGCCCCAGCATTTT. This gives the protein CASSIRTGSNQPQHF.

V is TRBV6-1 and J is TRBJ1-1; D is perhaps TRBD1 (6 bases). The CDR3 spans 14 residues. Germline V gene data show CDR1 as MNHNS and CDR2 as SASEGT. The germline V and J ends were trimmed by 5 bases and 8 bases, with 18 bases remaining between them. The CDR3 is CASSQIQGLSEAFF. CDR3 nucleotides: TGTGCCAGCAGTCAGATACAGGGACTGTCGGAAGCTTTCTTT.